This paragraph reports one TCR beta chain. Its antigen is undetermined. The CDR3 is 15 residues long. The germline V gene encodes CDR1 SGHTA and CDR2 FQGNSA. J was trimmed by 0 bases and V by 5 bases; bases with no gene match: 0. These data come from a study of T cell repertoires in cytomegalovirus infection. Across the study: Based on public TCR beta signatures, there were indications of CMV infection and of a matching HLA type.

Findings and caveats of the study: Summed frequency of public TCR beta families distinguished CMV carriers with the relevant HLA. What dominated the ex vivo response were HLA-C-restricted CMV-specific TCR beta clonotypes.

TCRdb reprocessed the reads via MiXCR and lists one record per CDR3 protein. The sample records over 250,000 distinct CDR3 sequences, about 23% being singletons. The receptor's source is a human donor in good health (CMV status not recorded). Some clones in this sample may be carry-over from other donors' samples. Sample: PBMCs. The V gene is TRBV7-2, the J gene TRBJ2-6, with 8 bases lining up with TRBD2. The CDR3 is CASSRGGSGANVLTF. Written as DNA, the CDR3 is TGTGCCAGCAGCCGGGGGGGCTCTGGGGCCAACGTCCTGACTTTC.